The 25 T cell receptor beta chains given below trace back to one sample, sequenced in a study of T cells after yellow fever vaccination. TCRdb re-analysed the 5' RACE reads in MiXCR, keeping a single row per CDR3 protein. The profile covers 600,000 to 750,000 distinct CDR3 sequences, with 9% to 15% appearing a single time and just under 15% taken by the ten largest. The source material was PBMCs, sampled on the day of the yellow fever booster vaccination. Every receptor here comes from a man aged 25-40 years who received the YFV17D yellow fever vaccine.

The V call is TRBV4-3, the J call TRBJ2-7, with TRBD2 identical over 7 bases. This CDR3 has 14 residues. Germline lookup yields CDR1 LGHNA and CDR2 YSLEER. After removal of 2 bases from V and 0 bases from J, the junction contained 1 base not matched to a gene. The CDR3 DNA sequence: TGCGCCAGCAGCCAACAGCGGGGCTCCTACGAGCAGTACTTC. Translated, it gives CASSQQRGSYEQYF.

In its sample, this clonotype was seen a few times. The chain is built from TRBV20-1 and TRBJ2-7, with 12 bases that match TRBD2. Germline lookup yields CDR1 DFQATT and CDR2 SNEGSKA (reference sequence). The V gene end was trimmed by 5 bases and the J gene end by 6 bases; junction bases not matched to a gene: 8. The CDR3 runs 14 residues. This CDR3 is CSAYRTSGMLEQYF. The DNA for the CDR3 is TGCAGTGCTTACCGGACTAGCGGGATGCTCGAGCAGTACTTC.

The rearrangement joins TRBV13 to TRBJ2-7; 11 nucleotides align to TRBD2. J lost 4 bases, V lost 4 bases, and 9 bases had no gene match. Germline V lookup: CDR1 PRHDT, CDR2 FYEKMQ (reference sequence). The CDR3 contains 16 residues. Written as DNA, the CDR3 is TGTGCCAGCAGCTCGCCCGGGACTAGCGGTCCTTACGAGCAGTACTTC. It encodes CASSSPGTSGPYEQYF.

This clonotype was seen a few times. This chain connects TRBV9 to TRBJ2-4; no clear D gene. V was trimmed by 0 bases and J by 7 bases, leaving 8 bases between them. The CDR3 covers 13 residues. Germline assignment: CDR1 SGDLS and CDR2 YYNGEE. CDR3 bases: TGTGCCAGCAGCGTAGATGCAATCAACATTCAGTACTTC. This gives the protein CASSVDAINIQYF.

The gene calls are TRBV7-9 and TRBJ2-5; D uncertain. Trimming cost V 1 base and J 4 bases, with 13 bases left between them. The CDR3 extends over 15 amino acids. Per the germline V gene, CDR1 is SEHNR and CDR2 is FQNEAQ (reference sequence). The CDR3 spells CASSLGGTLIETQYF. The CDR3, as DNA: TGTGCCAGCAGCTTAGGCGGTACACTCATAGAGACCCAGTACTTC.

The V call is TRBV28, the J call TRBJ2-3; 12 bases fit TRBD2. After removal of 7 bases from V and 8 bases from J, the junction contained 13 bases not matched to a gene. CDR3 length equals 16 residues. Germline V gives CDR1 MDHEN, CDR2 SYDVKM. The CDR3 spells CASIIWTSGTHGTQYF. The DNA for the CDR3 is TGTGCCAGCATTATCTGGACTAGCGGGACCCACGGTACGCAGTATTTT.

This chain links TRBV4-3 with TRBJ1-1; a weak D match, TRBD1 (5 bases). The CDR3 consists of 14 residues. Germline V lookup: CDR1 LGHNA, CDR2 YSLEER. Trimming cost V 0 bases and J 5 bases, with 10 bases left between them. This CDR3 is CASSQEAGWTEAFF. In nucleotides, the CDR3 is TGCGCCAGCAGCCAAGAGGCAGGGTGGACTGAAGCTTTCTTT.

The CDR3 protein is CSAATRKSYEQYF. CDR3 DNA sequence: TGCAGTGCCGCGACTAGGAAGAGCTACGAGCAGTACTTC. The V call is TRBV20-1, the J call TRBJ2-7; TRBD2 might be the D (6 bases). CDR3 length: 13 amino acids. Germline V gene sequence: CDR1 DFQATT, CDR2 SNEGSKA (reference sequence). The V end was cut by 6 bases, the J end by 3 bases, with 15 bases between.

The V call is TRBV29-1, the J call TRBJ2-5; weak D call: TRBD2 (6 bases). The CDR3 extends over 12 amino acids. Germline V gives CDR1 SQVTM, CDR2 ANQGSEA. Trimming took off 1 base at V and 5 bases at J, with 8 bases between the two ends. CDR3 in DNA: TGCAGCGTTGAAGGACTAGGGGAGACCCAGTACTTC. Residues: CSVEGLGETQYF.

J is TRBJ2-1 and V is TRBV20-1; 7 nucleotides agree with TRBD1. V dropped 0 bases and J dropped 4; count of bases not matched to a gene: 3. Per germline, CDR1 DFQATT and CDR2 SNEGSKA (reference sequence). The CDR3 has 14 amino acids. The CDR3 region is CSARDLGQYNEQFF. In nucleotides, the CDR3 is TGCAGTGCTAGAGACCTGGGACAGTACAATGAGCAGTTCTTC.

This clonotype has a handful of counts. The gene calls are TRBV29-1 and TRBJ2-5; D might be TRBD2 (6 bases). Germline loops: CDR1 SQVTM, CDR2 ANQGSEA. CDR3 length equals 13 residues. Trimming left V 3 bases short and J 5 bases short, with 13 bases between. The CDR3 spells CSVEVAGLETQYF. In nucleotides, the CDR3 is TGCAGCGTTGAGGTCGCGGGGCTGGAGACCCAGTACTTC.

The genes are TRBV20-1 and TRBJ2-1; the match to TRBD1 covers 9 bases. Germline lookup yields CDR1 DFQATT and CDR2 SNEGSKA (reference sequence). This CDR3 contains 14 residues. With 7 bases clipped from V and 4 bases from J, the junction kept 8 bases outside the gene matches. The CDR3 DNA sequence: TGCAGTGTTGAATCCGGGACAGGGTACAATGAGCAGTTCTTC. It translates to CSVESGTGYNEQFF.

This clonotype occurred a few times. CDR3 sequence reads: CASSHQGAGEQFF. CDR3 DNA: TGTGCCAGCAGCCACCAGGGGGCCGGTGAGCAGTTCTTC. J is TRBJ2-1 and V is TRBV11-2, with 8 bases that match TRBD1. Germline V gene data show CDR1 as SGHAT and CDR2 as FQNNGV. Germline trimming cut 5 bases from V and 9 bases from J; bases unmatched to any gene: 6. CDR3 size: 13 residues.

This clonotype was picked up a small number of times. The J gene is TRBJ2-7, the V gene TRBV5-6; D remains unclear. Germline CDR1 SGHDT, CDR2 YYEEEE. V lost 1 base and J 0 bases, leaving 8 bases between the germline ends. The length of the CDR3 is 14 residues. CDR3: CASSLTRSSYEQYF. In DNA, the CDR3 is TGTGCCAGCAGCTTGACCAGATCCTCCTACGAGCAGTACTTC. Full variable domain (rest looked up from reference TRBV5-6 and TRBJ2-7): DAGVTQSPTHLIKTRGQQVTLRCSPKSGHDTVSWYQQALGQGPQFIFQYYEEEERQRGNFPDRFSGHQFPNYSSELNVNALLLGDSALYLCASSLTRSSYEQYFGPGTRLTVT.

In its sample, this clonotype was seen a few times. CDR3 sequence reads: CASSLWVTSGSLEQFF. CDR3 DNA sequence: TGTGCCAGCAGCTTGTGGGTAACTAGCGGGAGTCTTGAGCAGTTCTTC. The rearrangement joins TRBV5-5 to TRBJ2-1; 11 bases map to TRBD2. The CDR3 covers 16 residues. Germline-derived CDR1 and CDR2 are SGHKS and YYEKEE (reference sequence). V lost 1 base, J lost 9 bases, and 9 bases stayed unmatched.

The J gene is TRBJ1-5, the V gene TRBV20-1; TRBD1 matches 8 bases. CDR1 and CDR2 (germline): DFQATT, SNEGSKA (reference sequence). V trimming: 0 bases; J trimming: 7 bases; junction bases outside the gene matches: 5. The CDR3 extends over 14 amino acids. The CDR3 DNA sequence: TGCAGTGCTAGAGACCGACAGGGGATACAGCCCCAGCATTTT. Residues: CSARDRQGIQPQHF.

The table lists this clonotype with a few counts. The J gene is TRBJ1-1, the V gene TRBV29-1; TRBD1 might be the D (5 bases). This CDR3 contains 13 residues. Germline V gene sequence: CDR1 SQVTM, CDR2 ANQGSEA. V was shortened by 4 bases and J by 3 bases, with 12 bases between the two germline ends. CDR3 nucleotides: TGCAGCGTTGTTAGGGGTGGGCACACTGAAGCTTTCTTT. Its translation: CSVVRGGHTEAFF.

The V call is TRBV29-1, the J call TRBJ2-7, with a tentative D call TRBD2 (6 bases). The CDR3 totals 12 residues. Trimming removed 3 bases at V and 7 bases at J, with 13 bases between. CDR1 is SQVTM, CDR2 ANQGSEA, per germline. CDR3 bases: TGCAGCGTTGACGCGGGGATCGGGGAGCAGTACTTC. Translation: CSVDAGIGEQYF.

The gene calls are TRBV18 and TRBJ2-1, with 8 bases lining up with TRBD1. Germline CDR1 and CDR2: KGHSH and LQKENI. The junction had 2 bases not matched to a gene; V was cut back by 3 bases and J by 4 bases. The CDR3 sequence is 14 residues long. CDR3 protein: CASSPGQAYNEQFF. The CDR3 region has the DNA TGTGCCAGCTCACCGGGACAGGCTTACAATGAGCAGTTCTTC.

This clonotype turned up a few times. The genes are TRBV14 and TRBJ2-2, with D possibly matching TRBD1 (6 bases). The CDR3 spans 15 residues. In germline, CDR1 is SGHDN, CDR2 FVKESK. The V gene lost 1 base and the J gene lost 3 bases, with 9 bases spanning the gap. CDR3 sequence reads: CASSQVGQHTGELFF. For the CDR3, the DNA is TGTGCCAGCAGCCAAGTGGGACAACACACCGGGGAGCTGTTTTTT.

This clonotype has a count of ten or more. This chain joins TRBV20-1 and TRBJ2-1; D gene uncertain. V lost 1 base and J lost 3, with 7 bases in between. The CDR3 consists of 13 residues. CDR1 is DFQATT and CDR2 is SNEGSKA in the germline V gene (reference sequence). The CDR3 nucleotides read TGCAGTGCTAGAGGGCTAGTCTACAATGAGCAGTTCTTC. Its translation is CSARGLVYNEQFF.

The chain joins TRBV4-3 to TRBJ2-7; 9 positions match TRBD2. This CDR3 is 14 amino acids long. Trimming cost V 4 bases and J 7 bases; bases outside gene matches: 8. The germline CDR1 and CDR2 sequences are LGHNA and YSLEER. The CDR3, as DNA: TGCGCCAGCAGCCCCACGACTAGCGGTGGGGAGCAGTACTTC. This sequence encodes CASSPTTSGGEQYF.

The chain links TRBV20-1 to TRBJ1-5; 7 bases are shared with TRBD1. From germline, CDR1 is DFQATT and CDR2 SNEGSKA (reference sequence). CDR3 length equals 13 residues. Trimming cost V 8 bases and J 11 bases; bases outside gene matches: 15. The CDR3 protein is CSCRDSIQSAQHF. The CDR3, as DNA: TGCAGTTGCCGGGACAGCATACAATCGGCCCAGCATTTT.

The J gene is TRBJ2-4, the V gene TRBV19; D is perhaps TRBD2 (6 bases). The CDR3 runs to 17 residues. Trimming cost V 7 bases and J 3 bases, with 22 bases left between them. Looked up from germline, CDR1 is LNHDA and CDR2 is SQIVND (reference sequence). CDR3 DNA sequence: TGTGCCAGTACCATTGGAGGAGGGGCCGGAGGCAAAAACATTCAGTACTTC. It specifies CASTIGGGAGGKNIQYF.

Ten or more counts support this clonotype. This sequence joins TRBV15 and TRBJ2-5; D may be TRBD2 (6 bases). Germline V lookup: CDR1 LNHNV, CDR2 YYDKDF (reference sequence). Trimming removed 0 bases from V and 1 base from J, with 9 bases in between. CDR3 length equals 15 residues. CDR3 residues: CATSRDGGGQETQYF. The CDR3 nucleotides read TGTGCCACCAGCAGAGATGGGGGAGGCCAAGAGACCCAGTACTTC. Full variable domain (rest looked up from reference TRBV15 and TRBJ2-5): DAMVIQNPRYQVTQFGKPVTLSCSQTLNHNVMYWYQQKSSQAPKLLFHYYDKDFNNEADTPDNFQSRRPNTSFCFLDIRSPGLGDTAMYLCATSRDGGGQETQYFGPGTRLLVL.